This is a list of T cell receptor beta chains from one sample in a study of blood T cell repertoires in COVID-19. This table comes from immunoSEQ multiplex PCR, and its TCRdb copy is limited to in-frame clones, with some not included. The table records some 180,000 clones, nearly 80% of them present only once. Sequenced material: PBMCs or T cells enriched from blood (not recorded which). The receptors derive from a man in his 60s who had been exposed to COVID-19. Each CDR3 is given with its conserved first and last residue. The order of the fields is J gene, clone size, D gene, V gene, CDR3 DNA, CDR3 protein. The D gene is left open where the match is weak. A clone size is listed for some rows: how often the clone was seen (once, few, many), or a class if it is expanded.

>TRBJ1-4|-|-|TRBV19
TGTGCCAGTAGTATTACAGCCGGTGGGGAAAAACTGTTTTTT
CASSITAGGEKLFF
>TRBJ2-1|-|TRBD2|TRBV9
TGTGCCAGCAGCCCCGTATCCAGCGGGGACTACAATGAGCAGTTCTTC
CASSPVSSGDYNEQFF
>TRBJ2-5|once|TRBD2|TRBV6-6
TGTGCCAGCAGCTCCGGACTAGCGAGCGAGGAGACCCAGTACTTC
CASSSGLASEETQYF
>TRBJ2-1|-|-|TRBV18
TGTGCCAGCTCCCCCTTAACCCCGAGTCTAGCCGACAATGAGCAGTTCTTC
CASSPLTPSLADNEQFF
>TRBJ2-3|few|-|TRBV5-6
TGTGCCAGCAGCTTAGCGACTAGGTTACGGACAGATACGCAGTATTTT
CASSLATRLRTDTQYF
>TRBJ2-1|-|-|TRBV24-1
TGTGCCACCAGTGATTTGCAATCCGGGGAGTACAATGAGCAGTTCTTC
CATSDLQSGEYNEQFF
>TRBJ1-1|-|-|TRBV18
TGTGCCAGCTCACCGGACCGACAGCCACGCATGAACACTGAAGCTTTCTTT
CASSPDRQPRMNTEAFF
>TRBJ2-5|-|TRBD1|TRBV30
TGTGCCTGGAGTGAATACAGGGGGCGAGAGACCCAGTACTTC
CAWSEYRGRETQYF
>TRBJ2-2|-|-|TRBV2
TGTGCCAGCAGTGATAAGGGGCTGGACACCGGGGAGCTGTTTTTT
CASSDKGLDTGELFF
>TRBJ1-3|-|-|TRBV27
TGTGCCAGCAGTCCGCGGAGCGAAGGACAGCGAAACACCATATATTTT
CASSPRSEGQRNTIYF
>TRBJ1-1|once|TRBD1|TRBV29-1
TGCAGCGTTCGGACAGGGAACACTGAAGCTTTCTTT
CSVRTGNTEAFF
>TRBJ2-3|once|-|TRBV10-3
TGTGCCATCAGTGGCGGCCTACACACAGATACGCAGTATTTT
CAISGGLHTDTQYF
>TRBJ2-5|-|-|TRBV11-3
TGTGCCAGCAGCTTCAGGGGTCGGGAGACCCAGTACTTC
CASSFRGRETQYF
>TRBJ1-1|-|-|TRBV11-2
TGTGCCAGCAGCTTAGGAGGTGCCCGCACTGAAGCTTTCTTT
CASSLGGARTEAFF
>TRBJ2-7|few|TRBD2|TRBV6-2/TRBV6-3
TGTGCCAGCAGCCCGCGGGGACTAGCGGGGTACGAGCAGTACTTC
CASSPRGLAGYEQYF
>TRBJ1-5|-|-|TRBV24-1
TGTGCCACCAGTGATATCCGGGAGGACGGTGGCGGCAATCAGCCCCAGCATTTT
CATSDIREDGGGNQPQHF
>TRBJ2-7|-|TRBD2|TRBV6-5
TGTGCCAGCAGTAAGACTAGCGGGCCCTTCGAGCAGTACTTC
CASSKTSGPFEQYF
>TRBJ1-2|-|-|TRBV30
TGTGCCTGGAGCGCGGGGCTCCTCGGTGGCTACACCTTC
CAWSAGLLGGYTF
>TRBJ2-1|-|TRBD1|TRBV7-2
TGTGCCAGCAGCCCGGACAGGGGGGCCCACAATGAGCAGTTCTTC
CASSPDRGAHNEQFF
>TRBJ1-2|-|-|TRBV7-2
TGTGCCAGCAGCCCACAGACAGTAAACTATGGCTACACCTTC
CASSPQTVNYGYTF
>TRBJ2-7|few|TRBD2|TRBV11-2
TGTGCCAGCAGCCGAACGGACAGCCGCGGGGGGTACGAGCAGTACTTC
CASSRTDSRGGYEQYF
>TRBJ2-5|-|TRBD2|TRBV20-1
TGCAGTGCTAGTAGCGGGAGAGGTGCTGGGGAGACCCAGTACTTC
CSASSGRGAGETQYF
>TRBJ2-3|once|TRBD1|TRBV24-1
TGTGCCACCAGTGATTTGTATTCCGGGACAGGGGTTAGAGATACGCAGTATTTT
CATSDLYSGTGVRDTQYF
>TRBJ2-7|-|-|TRBV2
TGTGCCAGCAGGACCCTACTTAGACTCGGCGCCGAGCAGTACTTC
CASRTLLRLGAEQYF
>TRBJ1-4|-|-|TRBV11-2
TGTGCCAGCAGCTCTAGGCCCGGCGGGGGGAGTGAAAAACTGTTTTTT
CASSSRPGGGSEKLFF
>TRBJ1-1|-|TRBD1|TRBV6-5
TGTGCCAGCAGTCCCCTCCCGGGACAGGGGAGTGAAGCTTTCTTT
CASSPLPGQGSEAFF
>TRBJ2-1|many|-|TRBV19
TGTGCCAGTAGAACCGACAGGAGCTCCTACAATGAGCAGTTCTTC
CASRTDRSSYNEQFF
>TRBJ2-5|-|TRBD2|TRBV5-8
TGTGCCAGCAGCTTGACTAGCGGGAGGGCCGAGACCCAGTACTTC
CASSLTSGRAETQYF
>TRBJ2-1|-|TRBD2|TRBV10-3
TGTGCCATCAAGGAGACTAGCGGGAGGAATAATGAGCAGTTCTTC
CAIKETSGRNNEQFF
>TRBJ1-2|few|-|TRBV20-1
TGCAGTGCTAGAGCCCAGGGCTACACCTTC
CSARAQGYTF
>TRBJ1-5|-|-|TRBV19
TGTGCCAGTAGTATAGGACGGGGGGATCAGCCCCAGCATTTT
CASSIGRGDQPQHF